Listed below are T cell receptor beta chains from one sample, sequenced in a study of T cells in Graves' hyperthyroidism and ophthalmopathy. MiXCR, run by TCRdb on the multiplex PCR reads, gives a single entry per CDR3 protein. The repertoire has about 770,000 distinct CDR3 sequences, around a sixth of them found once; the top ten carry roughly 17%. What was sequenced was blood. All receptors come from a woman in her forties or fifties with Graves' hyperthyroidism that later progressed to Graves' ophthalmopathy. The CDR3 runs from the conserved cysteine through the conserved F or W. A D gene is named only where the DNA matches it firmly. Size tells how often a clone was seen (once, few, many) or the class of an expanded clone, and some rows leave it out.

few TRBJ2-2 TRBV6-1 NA CATGGTATGELFF TGTGCCACCGGAGGGACGGCAACCGGGGAGCTGTTTTTT
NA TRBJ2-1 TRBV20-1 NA CSANPSSHRSYEQFF TGCAGTGCTAATCCGTCTTCCCATCGGTCCTATGAGCAGTTCTTC
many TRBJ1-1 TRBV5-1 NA CASSPEVAMNTEAFF TGCGCCAGCAGCCCCGAGGTGGCAATGAACACTGAAGCTTTCTTT
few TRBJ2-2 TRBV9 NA CASSVVAGNTGELFF TGTGCCAGCAGCGTAGTGGCAGGGAACACCGGGGAGCTGTTTTTT
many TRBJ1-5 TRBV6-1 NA CASSERRGAGVQPQHF TGTGCCAGCAGTGAACGGAGGGGCGCGGGTGTTCAGCCCCAGCATTTT
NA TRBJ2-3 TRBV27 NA CASSYRDGKDTQYF TGTGCCAGCAGTTACCGGGACGGTAAAGATACGCAGTATTTT
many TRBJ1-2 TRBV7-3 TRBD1 CASSPGTGELYGYTF TGTGCCAGCAGCCCCGGAACAGGGGAGCTGTATGGCTACACCTTC
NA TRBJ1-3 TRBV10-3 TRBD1 CAISESRGLERVTIYF TGTGCCATCAGTGAGTCGAGGGGGCTGGAGAGAGTCACCATATATTTT
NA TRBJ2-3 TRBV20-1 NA CSALATGGAYDTQYF TGCAGTGCCCTCGCTACCGGGGGAGCATACGATACGCAGTATTTT
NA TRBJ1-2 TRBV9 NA CASSVGVLGYGYTF TGTGCCAGCAGCGTAGGAGTTTTGGGCTATGGCTACACCTTC
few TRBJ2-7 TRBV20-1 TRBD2 CSAPSGGTLGEQYF TGCAGTGCTCCTAGCGGGGGGACCCTGGGGGAGCAGTACTTC
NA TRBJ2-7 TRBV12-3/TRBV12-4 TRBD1 CASRSGTGRNEQYF TGTGCCAGCAGATCCGGGACAGGGCGTAACGAGCAGTACTTC
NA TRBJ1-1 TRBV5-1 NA CASSLGPGVDTEAFF TGCGCCAGCAGCCTCGGACCGGGGGTGGACACTGAAGCTTTCTTT
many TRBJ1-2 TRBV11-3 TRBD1 CASSRRTGVRGYTF TGTGCCAGCAGCCGACGGACAGGCGTCCGGGGCTACACCTTC
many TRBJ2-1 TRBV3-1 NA CASSQELAYNEQFF TGTGCCAGCAGCCAAGAGCTGGCTTACAATGAGCAGTTCTTC
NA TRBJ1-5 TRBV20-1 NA CSARDPGDDSNQPQHF TGCAGTGCTAGAGATCCAGGGGATGATAGCAATCAGCCCCAGCATTTT
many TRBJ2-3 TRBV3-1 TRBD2 CASSRSGSTDTQYF TGTGCCAGCAGCCGTAGCGGGAGCACAGATACGCAGTATTTT
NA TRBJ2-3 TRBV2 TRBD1 CASIWDRGLGDTQYF TGTGCCAGCATATGGGACAGGGGACTAGGAGATACGCAGTATTTT
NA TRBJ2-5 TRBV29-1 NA CSVDTGRETQYF TGCAGCGTTGATACAGGGAGGGAGACCCAGTACTTC
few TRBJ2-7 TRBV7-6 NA CASSLEWGDSSSYEQYF TGTGCCAGCAGCTTAGAGTGGGGAGACAGCAGCTCCTACGAGCAGTACTTC
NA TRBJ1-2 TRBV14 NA CASSQTTGPYGYTF TGTGCCAGCAGCCAAACCACAGGGCCTTATGGCTACACCTTC
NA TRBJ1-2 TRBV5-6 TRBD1 CASSPDRNYGYAF TGTGCCAGCAGCCCGGACAGGAACTATGGCTACGCCTTC
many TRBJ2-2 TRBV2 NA CASSVYRENTGELFF TGTGCCAGCAGTGTATATCGTGAGAACACCGGGGAGCTGTTTTTT
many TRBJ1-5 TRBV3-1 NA CASSQVRNQPQHF TGTGCCAGCAGCCAAGTGCGGAATCAGCCCCAGCATTTT
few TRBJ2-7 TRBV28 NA CASSFTVYEQYF TGTGCCAGCAGTTTCACCGTCTACGAGCAGTACTTC
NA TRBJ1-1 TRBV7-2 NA CASSLGLGRENTEAFF TGTGCCAGCAGCTTAGGTCTCGGCAGGGAGAACACTGAAGCTTTCTTT
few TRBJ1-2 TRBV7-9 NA CASSSTYSLNYGYTF TGTGCCAGCAGCTCAACATACTCTCTTAACTATGGCTACACCTTC
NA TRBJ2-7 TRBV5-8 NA CASSLPRDPRGEQYF TGTGCCAGCAGCCTGCCAAGGGACCCCCGGGGGGAGCAGTACTTC
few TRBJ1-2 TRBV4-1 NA CASSHGGANYGYTF TGCGCCAGCAGCCATGGGGGAGCTAACTATGGCTACACCTTC
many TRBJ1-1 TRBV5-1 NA CASSLVSRGGTEAFF TGCGCCAGCAGCTTGGTGTCGAGGGGGGGGACTGAAGCTTTCTTT
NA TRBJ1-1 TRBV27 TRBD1 CASSLSAGGAGEAFF TGTGCCAGCAGTTTATCGGCAGGGGGCGCGGGTGAAGCTTTCTTT
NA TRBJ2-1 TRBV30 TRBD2 CAWCVPAGAYNEQFF TGTGCCTGGTGTGTACCAGCGGGGGCCTACAATGAGCAGTTCTTC
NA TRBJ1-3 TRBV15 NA CATSRPEARVIYF TGTGCCACCAGCAGACCCGAGGCCCGAGTTATATATTTT
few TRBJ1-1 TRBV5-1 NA CASSEFLSGGTEAFF TGCGCCAGCAGCGAATTCCTGAGTGGGGGCACTGAAGCTTTCTTT
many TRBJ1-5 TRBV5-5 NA CASSLGYTSNQPQHF TGTGCCAGCAGCTTGGGATACACAAGCAATCAGCCCCAGCATTTT
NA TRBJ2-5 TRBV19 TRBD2 CASSMASGEEETQYF TGTGCCAGTAGTATGGCTAGCGGGGAAGAAGAGACCCAGTACTTC
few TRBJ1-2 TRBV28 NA CASTSSAGQVGSNTF TGTGCCAGCACCTCCTCGGCGGGGCAAGTGGGGTCTAACACCTTC
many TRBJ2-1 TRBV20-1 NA CSARAIITNEQFF TGCAGTGCTAGGGCAATTATAACCAATGAGCAGTTCTTC
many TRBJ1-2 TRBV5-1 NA CASSLEGGGYTF TGCGCCAGCAGCTTGGAAGGGGGAGGCTACACCTTC
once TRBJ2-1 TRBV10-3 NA CAISARQYNEQFF TGTGCCATCAGTGCTAGGCAGTACAATGAGCAGTTCTTC
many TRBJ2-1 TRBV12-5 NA CASGLTPGTYSPNEQFF TGTGCTAGTGGTTTGACCCCCGGGACATACAGCCCCAATGAGCAGTTCTTC
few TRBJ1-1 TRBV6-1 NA CASSSRDVGAFF TGTGCCAGCAGTTCAAGGGACGTGGGAGCTTTCTTT
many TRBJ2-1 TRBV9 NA CASGPTYNEQFF TGTGCCAGCGGGCCCACCTACAATGAGCAGTTCTTC
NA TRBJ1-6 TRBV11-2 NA CASKVGRDSPLHF TGTGCCAGCAAGGTCGGAAGGGATTCACCCCTCCACTTT
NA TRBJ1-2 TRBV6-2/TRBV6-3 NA CASSYSRVDGYTF TGTGCCAGCAGTTACTCCAGGGTAGATGGCTACACCTTC